This record covers a single T cell receptor (beta chain). With 4 bases removed from V and 0 bases from J, the gap between germline ends came to 6 bases. Germline V gene data show CDR1 as MNHNS and CDR2 as SASEGT. This CDR3 is 14 amino acids long. This sample was included in a study of T cell changes during pregnancy in multiple sclerosis. Produced via immunoSEQ multiplex PCR; TCRdb's table is partial and in-frame only. This table has approximately 100,000 clones, more than 80% appearing once. Specimen: peripheral blood, collected in the second trimester of pregnancy. The TCR originated in a female donor with multiple sclerosis, enrolled in a pregnancy study. This chain uses TRBV6-1 with TRBJ1-4; D not certain. CDR3 bases: TGTGCCAGCAGTGCCGCAGCAACTAATGAAAAACTGTTTTTT. Protein product: CASSAAATNEKLFF.